The rows below give T cell receptor beta chains drawn from one sample of a study of T cells after yellow fever vaccination. Each CDR3 protein gets one entry after TCRdb re-called the 5' RACE reads with MiXCR. The data contain some 560,000 distinct CDR3 sequences, 15% to 20% of them seen just once; the ten biggest clones take up 14%. The specimen comprised PBMCs, sampled 15 days after the yellow fever booster vaccination. Receptors originate from a man aged 25-45 years who received the YFV17D yellow fever vaccine. Each CDR3 is given with its conserved first and last residue. D genes are given only for firm matches. The listing skips clone size in some rows; elsewhere it reads once, few, many or a size class.

v_gene: TRBV9; abundance: few; d_gene: TRBD1; j_gene: TRBJ2-1; CDR3nt: TGTGCCAGCAGCACTGGGGGACCGGGACAGGGGTACAATGAGCAGTTCTTC; CDR3aa: CASSTGGPGQGYNEQFF
v_gene: TRBV20-1; abundance: few; d_gene: .; j_gene: TRBJ2-7; CDR3nt: TGCAGTGCTAGAAACTTAAGAGGGTGGAGTTACGAGCAGTACTTC; CDR3aa: CSARNLRGWSYEQYF
v_gene: TRBV9; abundance: .; d_gene: .; j_gene: TRBJ1-1; CDR3nt: TGTGCCAGCAGCGGGGGAAACACTGAAGCTTTCTTT; CDR3aa: CASSGGNTEAFF
v_gene: TRBV25-1; abundance: few; d_gene: TRBD2; j_gene: TRBJ2-7; CDR3nt: TGTGCCAGCAGTGATTCGGGACTAGCGGGAGCCTACGAGCAGTACTTC; CDR3aa: CASSDSGLAGAYEQYF
v_gene: TRBV7-2; abundance: .; d_gene: .; j_gene: TRBJ2-7; CDR3nt: TGTGCCAGCAGCTTAGGACGGCACTACGAGCAGTACTTC; CDR3aa: CASSLGRHYEQYF
v_gene: TRBV5-1; abundance: few; d_gene: .; j_gene: TRBJ1-2; CDR3nt: TGCGCCAGCAGCCTGACTGATGGTCAGGGTGGCTACACCTTC; CDR3aa: CASSLTDGQGGYTF
v_gene: TRBV7-2; abundance: once; d_gene: .; j_gene: TRBJ2-7; CDR3nt: TGTGCCAGCAGCTTCATGTTCAACGAGCAGTACTTC; CDR3aa: CASSFMFNEQYF
v_gene: TRBV20-1; abundance: .; d_gene: .; j_gene: TRBJ1-2; CDR3nt: TGCAGTGCCCAGGAGGACTATGGCTACACCTTC; CDR3aa: CSAQEDYGYTF
v_gene: TRBV9; abundance: once; d_gene: TRBD1; j_gene: TRBJ2-1; CDR3nt: TGTGCCAGCAGCGTAGTGTGGACAGGGGATTACAATGAGCAGTTCTTC; CDR3aa: CASSVVWTGDYNEQFF
v_gene: TRBV28; abundance: .; d_gene: TRBD2; j_gene: TRBJ2-5; CDR3nt: TGTGCCAGCAGTTTTCGGCTAGCGGGAGCCGTGGTAGAGACCCAGTACTTC; CDR3aa: CASSFRLAGAVVETQYF
v_gene: TRBV20-1; abundance: .; d_gene: TRBD1; j_gene: TRBJ2-7; CDR3nt: TGCAGTGCTTCCACAGGGGCCGGAACCTACGAGCAGTACTTC; CDR3aa: CSASTGAGTYEQYF
v_gene: TRBV2; abundance: .; d_gene: .; j_gene: TRBJ2-3; CDR3nt: TGTGCCAGCAACCCAGACAGGAAAAGTATCGGAGGCACAGATACGCAGTATTTT; CDR3aa: CASNPDRKSIGGTDTQYF
v_gene: TRBV12-3/TRBV12-4; abundance: .; d_gene: TRBD2; j_gene: TRBJ2-5; CDR3nt: TGTGCCAGCACCAATCTAGCGGGGCAAGAGACCCAGTACTTC; CDR3aa: CASTNLAGQETQYF
v_gene: TRBV5-1; abundance: .; d_gene: .; j_gene: TRBJ1-1; CDR3nt: TGCGCCAGCAGCCCCCCAGTGGGGGGGGTTGTGGCTGAAGCTTTCTTT; CDR3aa: CASSPPVGGVVAEAFF
v_gene: TRBV14; abundance: few; d_gene: .; j_gene: TRBJ2-2; CDR3nt: TGTGCCAGCAGCCCAGGGCTAACGGGGTGGACCGGGGAGCTGTTTTTT; CDR3aa: CASSPGLTGWTGELFF
v_gene: TRBV15; abundance: few; d_gene: .; j_gene: TRBJ2-1; CDR3nt: TGTGCCACCTCGTCGGGAGAAAATGAGCAGTTCTTC; CDR3aa: CATSSGENEQFF
v_gene: TRBV3-1; abundance: .; d_gene: .; j_gene: TRBJ1-4; CDR3nt: TGTGCCAGCAGTCCCGCTCAGGGTATTGAGGAAAAACTGTTTTTT; CDR3aa: CASSPAQGIEEKLFF
v_gene: TRBV20-1; abundance: .; d_gene: TRBD2; j_gene: TRBJ2-7; CDR3nt: TGCAGTGCTAGAGTACCGGGACTAGCATCCTACGAGCAGTACTTC; CDR3aa: CSARVPGLASYEQYF
v_gene: TRBV7-2; abundance: few; d_gene: TRBD2; j_gene: TRBJ2-5; CDR3nt: TGTGCCAGCGTACTTAGCGGGAGGATGGGGACCCAGTACTTC; CDR3aa: CASVLSGRMGTQYF
v_gene: TRBV20-1; abundance: .; d_gene: TRBD2; j_gene: TRBJ2-3; CDR3nt: TGCAGTGCTAGTCCTCCTAGCGGGAACACAGATACGCAGTATTTT; CDR3aa: CSASPPSGNTDTQYF
v_gene: TRBV20-1; abundance: .; d_gene: .; j_gene: TRBJ2-1; CDR3nt: TGCAGTGCTAGCCCGGAAACTTACAATGAGCAGTTCTTC; CDR3aa: CSASPETYNEQFF
v_gene: TRBV10-2; abundance: many; d_gene: .; j_gene: TRBJ1-2; CDR3nt: TGCGCCAGCAGATCGGGAGACTATGGCTACACCTTC; CDR3aa: CASRSGDYGYTF
v_gene: TRBV2; abundance: .; d_gene: .; j_gene: TRBJ1-4; CDR3nt: TGTGCCAGCAGTGATACAGGGAAAGGTGAAAAACTGTTTTTT; CDR3aa: CASSDTGKGEKLFF
v_gene: TRBV4-3; abundance: .; d_gene: TRBD2; j_gene: TRBJ2-3; CDR3nt: TGCGCCAGCAGCCAAGACGCACCTAGCGGGAGAAGAGATACGCAGTATTTT; CDR3aa: CASSQDAPSGRRDTQYF
v_gene: TRBV6-2/TRBV6-3; abundance: once; d_gene: .; j_gene: TRBJ2-7; CDR3nt: TGTGCCAGCGGTGCGGGACAGCGAACCTACGAGCAGTACTTC; CDR3aa: CASGAGQRTYEQYF
v_gene: TRBV4-3; abundance: .; d_gene: .; j_gene: TRBJ2-3; CDR3nt: TGCGCCAGCAGCCAAGAAGGGGGGACTCGGTATGTGGATACGCAGTATTTT; CDR3aa: CASSQEGGTRYVDTQYF
v_gene: TRBV24-1; abundance: .; d_gene: .; j_gene: TRBJ2-1; CDR3nt: TGTGCCACCAGTGGTCCCATACTATTTGGTTTGATCTTC; CDR3aa: CATSGPILFGLIF
v_gene: TRBV5-1; abundance: few; d_gene: .; j_gene: TRBJ2-7; CDR3nt: TGCGCCAGCAGCTTGGGCGTGGAGACAGCCTACGAGCAGTACTTC; CDR3aa: CASSLGVETAYEQYF
v_gene: TRBV29-1; abundance: .; d_gene: .; j_gene: TRBJ2-7; CDR3nt: TGCAGCGTTGATGGAGAACTAGGGACCGACGAGCAGTACTTC; CDR3aa: CSVDGELGTDEQYF
v_gene: TRBV5-1; abundance: few; d_gene: .; j_gene: TRBJ2-2; CDR3nt: TGCGCCAGCAGCTTTAATCAGCGAACGAACACCGGGGAGCTGTTTTTT; CDR3aa: CASSFNQRTNTGELFF
v_gene: TRBV14; abundance: .; d_gene: TRBD1; j_gene: TRBJ2-1; CDR3nt: TGTGCCAGCAGAGGACAGGGTCCCAATGAGCAGTTCTTC; CDR3aa: CASRGQGPNEQFF
v_gene: TRBV20-1; abundance: few; d_gene: TRBD2; j_gene: TRBJ2-7; CDR3nt: TGCAGTGCTAGAGATAGCGGGGGGAGCTCCTACGAGCAGTACTTC; CDR3aa: CSARDSGGSSYEQYF
v_gene: TRBV7-2; abundance: .; d_gene: TRBD2; j_gene: TRBJ2-3; CDR3nt: TGTGCCAGCAGAAGGACTATAGCGGGAAGCACAGATACGCAGTATTTT; CDR3aa: CASRRTIAGSTDTQYF
v_gene: TRBV7-2; abundance: few; d_gene: TRBD2; j_gene: TRBJ2-1; CDR3nt: TGTGCCAGCAGCAGGGGGACTAGCGGGAGTGGCGATGAGCAGTTCTTC; CDR3aa: CASSRGTSGSGDEQFF
v_gene: TRBV2; abundance: few; d_gene: .; j_gene: TRBJ2-7; CDR3nt: TGTGCCAGCAGAGCAAGTGGGGGCTTTGGCGAGCAGTACTTC; CDR3aa: CASRASGGFGEQYF
v_gene: TRBV18; abundance: .; d_gene: .; j_gene: TRBJ2-1; CDR3nt: TGTGCCAGCTCACCCGGGGTAGCCTCCAATGAGCAGTTCTTC; CDR3aa: CASSPGVASNEQFF
v_gene: TRBV20-1; abundance: few; d_gene: TRBD2; j_gene: TRBJ2-2; CDR3nt: TGCAGTGCTACCGGACTAGCGGAGAACACCGGGGAGCTGTTTTTT; CDR3aa: CSATGLAENTGELFF
v_gene: TRBV5-1; abundance: .; d_gene: .; j_gene: TRBJ2-7; CDR3nt: TGCGCCAGCAGCCAGGCTGGAGTTCGACACGAGCAGTACTTC; CDR3aa: CASSQAGVRHEQYF
v_gene: TRBV28; abundance: .; d_gene: .; j_gene: TRBJ1-4; CDR3nt: TGTGCCAGCAGCCGGGCTAATGAAAAACTGTTTTTT; CDR3aa: CASSRANEKLFF
v_gene: TRBV6-2/TRBV6-3; abundance: few; d_gene: TRBD2; j_gene: TRBJ2-1; CDR3nt: TGTGCCAGCAGTTACTCGGGACTAGCGGGAGACAATGAGCAGTTCTTC; CDR3aa: CASSYSGLAGDNEQFF
v_gene: TRBV27; abundance: .; d_gene: .; j_gene: TRBJ2-7; CDR3nt: TGTGCCAGCAGTGGCCGGATTGCTTTCTACGAGCAGTACTTC; CDR3aa: CASSGRIAFYEQYF
v_gene: TRBV5-8; abundance: few; d_gene: .; j_gene: TRBJ2-5; CDR3nt: TGTGCCAGCAGTTCATGGGGTCGCCCCCAAGAGACCCAGTACTTC; CDR3aa: CASSSWGRPQETQYF